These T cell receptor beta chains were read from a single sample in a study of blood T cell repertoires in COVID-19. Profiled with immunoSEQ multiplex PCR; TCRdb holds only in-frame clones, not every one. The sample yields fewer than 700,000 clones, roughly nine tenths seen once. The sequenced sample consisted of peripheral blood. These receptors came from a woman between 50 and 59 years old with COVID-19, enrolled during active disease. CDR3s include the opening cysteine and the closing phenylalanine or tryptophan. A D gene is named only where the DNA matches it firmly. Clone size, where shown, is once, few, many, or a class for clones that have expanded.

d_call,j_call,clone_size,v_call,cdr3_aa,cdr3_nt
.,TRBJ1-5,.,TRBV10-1,CASSETGNQPQHF,TGCGCCAGCAGTGAAACGGGTAATCAGCCCCAGCATTTT
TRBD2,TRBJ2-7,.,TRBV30,CACMGAGGAYEQYF,TGTGCCTGCATGGGTGCGGGGGGAGCCTACGAGCAGTACTTC
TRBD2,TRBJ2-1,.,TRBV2,CASSPGLAASEQFF,TGTGCCAGCAGTCCGGGACTAGCGGCGAGTGAGCAGTTCTTC
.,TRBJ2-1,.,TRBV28,CASMRGFLSSSYNEQFF,TGTGCCAGCATGCGGGGTTTCCTTTCTAGCTCCTACAATGAGCAGTTCTTC
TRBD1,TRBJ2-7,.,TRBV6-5,CASSSIRQGVYEQYF,TGTGCCAGCAGTTCTATCAGACAGGGGGTCTACGAGCAGTACTTC
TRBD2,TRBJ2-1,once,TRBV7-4,CASSYPTKTSGGSYNEQFF,TGTGCCAGCAGCTACCCAACCAAAACTAGCGGGGGTTCCTACAATGAGCAGTTCTTC
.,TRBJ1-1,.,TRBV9,CASSVVGGNTEAFF,TGTGCCAGCAGCGTAGTTGGGGGCAATACTGAAGCTTTCTTT
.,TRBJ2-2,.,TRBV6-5,CASSYSMSIGELFF,TGTGCCAGCAGTTACTCGATGAGTATAGGGGAGCTGTTTTTT
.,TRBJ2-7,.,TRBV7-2,CASSFGTGDSYEQYF,TGTGCCAGCAGCTTCGGCACAGGTGACTCCTACGAGCAGTACTTC
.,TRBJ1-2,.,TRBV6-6,CASSYSTDYGYTF,TGTGCCAGCAGTTATTCGACAGACTATGGCTACACCTTC
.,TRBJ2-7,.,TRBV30,CAWSGTVSYEQYF,TGTGCCTGGAGTGGCACAGTGAGCTACGAGCAGTACTTC
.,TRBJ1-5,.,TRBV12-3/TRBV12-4,CASRRQPNQPQHF,TGTGCCAGCAGAAGACAGCCCAATCAGCCCCAGCATTTT
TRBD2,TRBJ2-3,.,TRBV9,CASSVSGGVADTQYF,TGTGCCAGCAGCGTCAGCGGGGGTGTGGCAGATACGCAGTATTTT
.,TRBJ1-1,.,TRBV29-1,CSVAGRVNTEAFF,TGCAGCGTTGCGGGGAGGGTGAACACTGAAGCTTTCTTT
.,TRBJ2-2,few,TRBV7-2,CASSLPLTSGELFF,TGTGCCAGCAGCTTACCTCTAACTAGCGGGGAGCTGTTTTTT
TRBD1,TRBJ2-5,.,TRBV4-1,CASSQRGQQETQYF,TGCGCCAGCAGCCAACGGGGACAGCAAGAGACCCAGTACTTC